The entry below gives a single T cell receptor beta chain sequence along with its context. CDR3 length: 16 amino acids. V gave up 4 bases and J gave up 3 bases, with 17 bases separating them. Germline lookup yields CDR1 MNHGY and CDR2 SAAAGT. TCRdb re-derived calls from the PCR reads in MiXCR, one entry per CDR3 protein. Among 8,500 to 11,000 distinct CDR3 sequences listed, 25% to 35% were seen once. These data originate in a study of immune characterization of retroperitoneal liposarcoma. This sequence originates from a female donor with retroperitoneal liposarcoma. This chain uses TRBV6-8 with TRBJ2-3; perhaps TRBD2 as D (6 bases). The sequenced material came from tumor tissue. The CDR3 nucleotides read TGTGCCAGCAGTTTTCCGACGGGACTGGGGACAGATACGCAGTATTTT. Translation: CASSFPTGLGTDTQYF.